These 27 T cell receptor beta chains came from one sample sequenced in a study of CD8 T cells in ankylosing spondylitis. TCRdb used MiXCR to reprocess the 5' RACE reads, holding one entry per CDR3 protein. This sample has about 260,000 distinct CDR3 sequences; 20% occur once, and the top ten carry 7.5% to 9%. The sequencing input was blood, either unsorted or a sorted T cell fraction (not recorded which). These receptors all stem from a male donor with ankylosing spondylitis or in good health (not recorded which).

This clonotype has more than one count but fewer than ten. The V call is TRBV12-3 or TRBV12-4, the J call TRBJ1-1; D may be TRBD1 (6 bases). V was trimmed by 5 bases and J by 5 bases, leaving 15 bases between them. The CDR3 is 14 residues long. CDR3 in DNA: TGTGCCAGCAGTGTTACAGGGCCGGGGACTGAAGCTTTCTTT. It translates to CASSVTGPGTEAFF.

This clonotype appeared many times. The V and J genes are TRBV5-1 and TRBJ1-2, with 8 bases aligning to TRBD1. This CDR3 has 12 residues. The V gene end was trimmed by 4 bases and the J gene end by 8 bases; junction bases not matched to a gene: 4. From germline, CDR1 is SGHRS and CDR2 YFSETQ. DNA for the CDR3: TGCGCCAGCAGCCCGACAGGGGTGGGCTACACCTTC. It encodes CASSPTGVGYTF.

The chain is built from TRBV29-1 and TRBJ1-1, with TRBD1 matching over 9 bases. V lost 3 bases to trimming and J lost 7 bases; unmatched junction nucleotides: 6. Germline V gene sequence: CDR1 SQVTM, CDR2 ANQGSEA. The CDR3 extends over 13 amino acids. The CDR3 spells CSVEDRGADEAFF. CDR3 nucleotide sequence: TGCAGCGTTGAGGACAGGGGCGCCGATGAAGCTTTCTTT.

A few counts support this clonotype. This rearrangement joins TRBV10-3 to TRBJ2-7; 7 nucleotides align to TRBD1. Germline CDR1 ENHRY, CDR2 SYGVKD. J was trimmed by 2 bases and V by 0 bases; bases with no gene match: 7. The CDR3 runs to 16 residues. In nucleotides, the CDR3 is TGTGCCATCAGTGAGTCGGCAGGGGGTTTAGCCTACGAGCAGTACGTC. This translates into CAISESAGGLAYEQYV.

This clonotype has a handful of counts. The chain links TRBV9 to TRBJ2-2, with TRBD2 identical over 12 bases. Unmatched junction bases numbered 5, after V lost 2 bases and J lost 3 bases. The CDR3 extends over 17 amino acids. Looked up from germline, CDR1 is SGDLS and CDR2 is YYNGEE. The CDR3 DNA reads TGTGCCAGCAGCGTTTCTAGCGGGGGGGCCGACACCGGGGAGCTGTTTTTT. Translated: CASSVSSGGADTGELFF.

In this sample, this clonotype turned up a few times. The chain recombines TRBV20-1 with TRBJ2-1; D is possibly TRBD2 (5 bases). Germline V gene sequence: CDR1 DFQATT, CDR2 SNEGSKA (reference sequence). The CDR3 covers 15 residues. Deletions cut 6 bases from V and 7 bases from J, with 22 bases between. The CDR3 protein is CSAEGPGYLGNEQFF. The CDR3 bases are TGCAGTGCCGAGGGCCCTGGGTACCTAGGGAATGAGCAGTTCTTC.

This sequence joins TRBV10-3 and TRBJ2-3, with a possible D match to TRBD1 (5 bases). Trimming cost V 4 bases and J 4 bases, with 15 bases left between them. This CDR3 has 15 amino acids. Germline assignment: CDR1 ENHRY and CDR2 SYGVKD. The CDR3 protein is CAISVVAGSPDTQYF. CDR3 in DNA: TGTGCCATCAGTGTCGTTGCAGGGTCCCCAGATACGCAGTATTTT.

CDR3: CASSLRGYNEQFF. The CDR3 DNA follows: TGTGCCAGCAGTTTAAGGGGTTACAATGAGCAGTTCTTC. The rearrangement uses TRBV12-3 or TRBV12-4 and TRBJ2-1, with D possibly being TRBD1 (5 bases). Trimming shortened V by 2 bases and J by 4 bases, and 6 bases separated the two germline ends. The CDR3 is made up of 13 amino acids.

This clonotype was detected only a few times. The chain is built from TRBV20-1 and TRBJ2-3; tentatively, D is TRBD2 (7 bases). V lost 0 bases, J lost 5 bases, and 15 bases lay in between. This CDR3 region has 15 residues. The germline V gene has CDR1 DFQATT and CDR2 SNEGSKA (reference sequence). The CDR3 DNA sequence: TGCAGTGCTAGAGATGGAGGGGGGGCGGTAGATACGCAGTATTTT. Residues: CSARDGGGAVDTQYF.

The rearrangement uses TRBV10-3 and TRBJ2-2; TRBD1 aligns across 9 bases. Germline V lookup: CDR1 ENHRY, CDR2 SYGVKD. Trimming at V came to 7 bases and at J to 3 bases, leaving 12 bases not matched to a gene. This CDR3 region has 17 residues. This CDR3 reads CAITRNQGQGYTGELFF. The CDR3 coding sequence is TGTGCCATCACCCGAAACCAGGGACAGGGATACACCGGGGAGCTGTTTTTT.

For the CDR3, the DNA is TGCGCCAGCAGCTACAGGGGGGAGAAGGAAAAACTGTTTTTT. This translates into CASSYRGEKEKLFF. The chain employs TRBV5-1 and TRBJ1-4, with 8 bases lining up with TRBD1. V shed 3 bases, J shed 8 bases, and the junction held 6 bases outside the gene matches. The CDR3 is 14 residues long. Looked up from germline, CDR1 is SGHRS and CDR2 is YFSETQ.

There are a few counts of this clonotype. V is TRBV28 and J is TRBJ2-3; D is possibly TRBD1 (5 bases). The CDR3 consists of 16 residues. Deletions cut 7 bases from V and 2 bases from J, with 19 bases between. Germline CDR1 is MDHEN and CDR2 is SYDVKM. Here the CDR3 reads CASTPPGRDLTDTQYF. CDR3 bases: TGTGCCAGCACTCCCCCCGGCAGGGATCTCACAGATACGCAGTATTTT.

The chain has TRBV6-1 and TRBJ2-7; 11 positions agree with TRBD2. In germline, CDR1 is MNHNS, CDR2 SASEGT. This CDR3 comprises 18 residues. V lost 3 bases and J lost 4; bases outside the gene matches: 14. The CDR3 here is CASSDPPGLAENLYEQYV. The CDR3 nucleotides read TGTGCCAGCAGTGATCCCCCGGGACTAGCGGAAAACCTTTACGAGCAGTACGTC.

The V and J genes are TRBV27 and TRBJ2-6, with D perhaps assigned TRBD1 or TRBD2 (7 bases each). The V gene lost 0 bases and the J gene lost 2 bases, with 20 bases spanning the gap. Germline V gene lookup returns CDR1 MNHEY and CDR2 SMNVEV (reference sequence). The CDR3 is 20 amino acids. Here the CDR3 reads CASSLSGGQGVRTGANVLTF. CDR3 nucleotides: TGTGCCAGCAGTTTATCGGGAGGGCAGGGGGTGAGAACTGGGGCCAACGTCCTGACTTTC.

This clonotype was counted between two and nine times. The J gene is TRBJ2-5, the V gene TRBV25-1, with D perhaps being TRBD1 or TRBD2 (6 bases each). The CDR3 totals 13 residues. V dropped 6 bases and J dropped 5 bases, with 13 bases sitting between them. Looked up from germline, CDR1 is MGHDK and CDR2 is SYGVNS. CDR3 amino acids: CASSGGARETQYF. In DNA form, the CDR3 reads TGTGCCAGCAGCGGGGGCGCCAGGGAGACCCAGTACTTC. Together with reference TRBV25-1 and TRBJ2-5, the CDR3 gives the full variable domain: EADIYQTPRYLVIGTGKKITLECSQTMGHDKMYWYQQDPGMELHLIHYSYGVNSTEKGDLSSESTVSRIRTEHFPLTLESARPSHTSQYLCASSGGARETQYFGPGTRLLVL.

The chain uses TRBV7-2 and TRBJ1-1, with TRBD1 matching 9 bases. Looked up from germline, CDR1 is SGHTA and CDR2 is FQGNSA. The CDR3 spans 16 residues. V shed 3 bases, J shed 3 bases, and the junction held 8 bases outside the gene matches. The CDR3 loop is CASSFGTGLLYTEAFF. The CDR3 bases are TGTGCCAGCAGCTTTGGGACAGGGCTTTTATACACTGAAGCTTTCTTT. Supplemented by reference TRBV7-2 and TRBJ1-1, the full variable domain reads GAGVSQSPSNKVTEKGKDVELRCDPISGHTALYWYRQSLGQGLEFLIYFQGNSAPDKSGLPSDRFSAERTGGSVSTLTIQRTQQEDSAVYLCASSFGTGLLYTEAFFGQGTRLTVV.

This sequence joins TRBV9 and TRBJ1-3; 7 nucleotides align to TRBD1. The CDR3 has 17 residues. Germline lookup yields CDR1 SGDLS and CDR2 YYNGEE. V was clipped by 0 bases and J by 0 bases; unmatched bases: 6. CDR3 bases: TGTGCCAGCAGCGTAGTGGACAGGAGCCTCTCTGGAAACACCATATATTTT. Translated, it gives CASSVVDRSLSGNTIYF.

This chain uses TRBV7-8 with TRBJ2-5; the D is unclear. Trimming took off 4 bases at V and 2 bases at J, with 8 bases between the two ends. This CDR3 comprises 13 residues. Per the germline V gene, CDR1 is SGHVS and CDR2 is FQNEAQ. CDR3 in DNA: TGTGCCAGCAGCTCAACATGGCAAGAGACCCAGTACTTC. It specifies CASSSTWQETQYF.

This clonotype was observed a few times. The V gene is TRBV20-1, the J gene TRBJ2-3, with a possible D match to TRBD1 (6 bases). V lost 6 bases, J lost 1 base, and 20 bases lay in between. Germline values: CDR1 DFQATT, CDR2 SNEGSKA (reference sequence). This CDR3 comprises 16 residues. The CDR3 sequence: CSACKGGRGGTDTQYF. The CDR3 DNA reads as TGCAGTGCCTGCAAAGGTGGCAGGGGAGGCACAGATACGCAGTATTTT.

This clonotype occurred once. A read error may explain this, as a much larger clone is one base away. The DNA for the CDR3 is TGTGCCAGCAGCCAGGATAGAGGGGCCCAAGAGACCCAGTACTTC. It codes for CASSQDRGAQETQYF. This sequence joins TRBV4-2 and TRBJ2-5; D possibly uses TRBD1 or TRBD2 (5 bases each). The length of the CDR3 is 15 residues. V lost 3 bases and J lost 1, with 12 bases in between. The germline V gene encodes CDR1 LGHNA and CDR2 YNFKEQ.

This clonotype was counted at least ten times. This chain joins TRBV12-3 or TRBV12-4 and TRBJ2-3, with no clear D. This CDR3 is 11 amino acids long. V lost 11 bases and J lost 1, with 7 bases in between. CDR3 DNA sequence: TGTGCCGCAGCCCGCACAGATACGCAGTATTTT. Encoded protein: CAAARTDTQYF.

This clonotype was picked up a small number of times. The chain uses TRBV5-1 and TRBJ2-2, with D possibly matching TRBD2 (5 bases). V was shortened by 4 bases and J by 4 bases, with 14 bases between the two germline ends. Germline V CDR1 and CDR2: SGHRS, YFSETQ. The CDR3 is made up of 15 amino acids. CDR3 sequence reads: CASSPAGEPTGELFF. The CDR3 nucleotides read TGCGCCAGCAGCCCGGCCGGGGAGCCCACCGGGGAGCTGTTTTTT.

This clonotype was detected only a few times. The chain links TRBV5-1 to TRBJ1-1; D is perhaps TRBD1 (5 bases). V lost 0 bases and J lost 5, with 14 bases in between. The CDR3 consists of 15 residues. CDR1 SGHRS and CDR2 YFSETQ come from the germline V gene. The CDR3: CASSLEARVTTEAFF. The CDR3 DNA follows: TGCGCCAGCAGCTTGGAGGCCAGGGTGACGACTGAAGCTTTCTTT. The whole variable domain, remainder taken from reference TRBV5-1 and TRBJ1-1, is KAGVTQTPRYLIKTRGQQVTLSCSPISGHRSVSWYQQTPGQGLQFLFEYFSETQRNKGNFPGRFSGRQFSNSRSEMNVSTLELGDSALYLCASSLEARVTTEAFFGQGTRLTVV.

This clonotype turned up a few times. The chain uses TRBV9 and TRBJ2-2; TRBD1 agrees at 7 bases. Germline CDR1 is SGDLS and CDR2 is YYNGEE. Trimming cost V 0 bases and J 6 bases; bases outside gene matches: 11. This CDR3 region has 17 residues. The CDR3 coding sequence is TGTGCCAGCAGCGTAGAGGCTCAGGGGGTTTCGGCCGGGGAGCTGTTTTTT. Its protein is CASSVEAQGVSAGELFF.

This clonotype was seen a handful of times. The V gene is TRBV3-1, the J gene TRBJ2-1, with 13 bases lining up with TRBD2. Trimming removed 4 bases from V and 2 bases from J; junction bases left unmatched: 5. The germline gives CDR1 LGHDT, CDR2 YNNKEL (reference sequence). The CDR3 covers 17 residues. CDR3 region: CASSLGTSGATYNEQFF. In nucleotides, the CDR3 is TGTGCCAGCAGCCTGGGGACTAGCGGGGCCACCTACAATGAGCAGTTCTTC.

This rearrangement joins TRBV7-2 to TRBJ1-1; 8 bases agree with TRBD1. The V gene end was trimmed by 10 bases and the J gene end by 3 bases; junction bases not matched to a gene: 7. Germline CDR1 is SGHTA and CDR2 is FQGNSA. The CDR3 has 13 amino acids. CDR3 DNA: TGTGCCATCGCGACAGGGGACTACACTGAAGCTTTCTTT. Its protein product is CAIATGDYTEAFF.

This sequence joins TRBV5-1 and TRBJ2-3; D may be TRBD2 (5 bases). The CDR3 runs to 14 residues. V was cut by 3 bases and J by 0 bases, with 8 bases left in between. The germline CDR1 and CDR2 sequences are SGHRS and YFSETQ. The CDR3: CASSSGFSTDTQYF. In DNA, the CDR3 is TGCGCCAGCAGCTCGGGATTCAGCACAGATACGCAGTATTTT.